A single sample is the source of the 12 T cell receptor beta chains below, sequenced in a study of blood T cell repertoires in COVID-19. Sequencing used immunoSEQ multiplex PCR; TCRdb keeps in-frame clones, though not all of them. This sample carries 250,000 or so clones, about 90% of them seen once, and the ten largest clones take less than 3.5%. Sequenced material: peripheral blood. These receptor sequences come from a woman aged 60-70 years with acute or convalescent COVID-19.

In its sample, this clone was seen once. The CDR3 DNA is TGTGCCAGCAGCGTAGCCCCCGACAGAGTAGAGACCCAGTACTTC. Translating gives CASSVAPDRVETQYF. The chain has TRBV9 and TRBJ2-5, with D perhaps TRBD1 (5 bases). With 0 bases removed from V and 4 bases from J, the gap between germline ends came to 13 bases. The germline gives CDR1 SGDLS, CDR2 YYNGEE. The CDR3 contains 15 residues. The full variable domain, rest sourced from reference TRBV9 and TRBJ2-5, is DSGVTQTPKHLITATGQRVTLRCSPRSGDLSVYWYQQSLDQGLQFLIQYYNGEERAKGNILERFSAQQFPDLHSELNLSSLELGDSALYFCASSVAPDRVETQYFGPGTRLLVL.

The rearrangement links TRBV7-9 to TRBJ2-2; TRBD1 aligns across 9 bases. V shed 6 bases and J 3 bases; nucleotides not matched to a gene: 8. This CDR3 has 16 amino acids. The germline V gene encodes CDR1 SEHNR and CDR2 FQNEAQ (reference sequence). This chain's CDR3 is CASRRTGGADTGELFF. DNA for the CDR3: TGTGCCAGCAGGCGAACAGGGGGCGCGGACACCGGGGAGCTGTTTTTT. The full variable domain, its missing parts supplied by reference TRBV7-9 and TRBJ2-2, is DTGVSQNPRHKITKRGQNVTFRCDPISEHNRLYWYRQTLGQGPEFLTYFQNEAQLEKSRLLSDRFSAERPKGSFSTLEIQRTEQGDSAMYLCASRRTGGADTGELFFGEGSRLTVL.

The CDR3 DNA reads as TGTGCCAGTAGTATGAGTACCGGGGGCACCGGGGAGCTGTTTTTT. Translated, it gives CASSMSTGGTGELFF. The chain is built from TRBV19 and TRBJ2-2; the D gene is possibly TRBD2 (6 bases). The CDR3 spans 15 residues. Between the trimmed V and J ends, which lost 3 bases and 4 bases, there was a span of 12 bases. From germline, CDR1 is LNHDA and CDR2 SQIVND (reference sequence).

CDR3 sequence (DNA): TGTGCCAGCAGATACAGTACAGGCGATGAGCAGTTCTTC. Translated, it gives CASRYSTGDEQFF. The chain uses TRBV6-2 or TRBV6-3 and TRBJ2-1, with D maybe TRBD1 (5 bases). Germline-derived CDR1 and CDR2 are MNHEY and SVGEGT. Between the trimmed V and J ends, which lost 6 bases and 8 bases, there was a span of 14 bases. CDR3 size: 13 residues.

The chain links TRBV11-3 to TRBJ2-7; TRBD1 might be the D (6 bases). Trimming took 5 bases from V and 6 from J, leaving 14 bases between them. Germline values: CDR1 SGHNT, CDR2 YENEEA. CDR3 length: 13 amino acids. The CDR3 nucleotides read TGTGCCAGCAGCCGGACAGCGAACGGCGAGCAGTACTTC. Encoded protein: CASSRTANGEQYF.

The CDR3 DNA follows: TGTGCCAGCAGTTACTCGAGGGGGTACAGAGATACGCAGTATTTT. Translation: CASSYSRGYRDTQYF. This rearrangement joins TRBV6-5 to TRBJ2-3; maybe TRBD1 (6 bases). V was clipped by 0 bases and J by 5 bases, with 12 bases between them. The CDR3 sequence is 15 residues long. Germline lookup yields CDR1 MNHEY and CDR2 SVGAGI.

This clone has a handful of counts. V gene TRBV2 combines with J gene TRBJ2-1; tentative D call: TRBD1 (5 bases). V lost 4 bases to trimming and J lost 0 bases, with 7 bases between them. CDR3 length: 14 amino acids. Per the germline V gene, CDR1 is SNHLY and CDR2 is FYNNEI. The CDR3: CASSAGLSYNEQFF. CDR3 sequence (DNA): TGTGCCAGCAGTGCAGGGCTCTCCTACAATGAGCAGTTCTTC.

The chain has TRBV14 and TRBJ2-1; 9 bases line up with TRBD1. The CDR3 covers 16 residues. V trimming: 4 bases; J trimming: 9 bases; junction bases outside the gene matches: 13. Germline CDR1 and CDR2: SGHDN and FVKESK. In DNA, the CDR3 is TGTGCCAGCAGCCTACCCGGGACAGGGAAGAATGGTGAGCAGTTCTTC. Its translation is CASSLPGTGKNGEQFF.

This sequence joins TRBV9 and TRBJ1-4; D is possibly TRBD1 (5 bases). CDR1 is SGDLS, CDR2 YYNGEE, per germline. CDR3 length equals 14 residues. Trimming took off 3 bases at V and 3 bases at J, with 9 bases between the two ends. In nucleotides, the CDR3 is TGTGCCAGCAGCGGGCGACAGCCTAATGAAAAACTGTTTTTT. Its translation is CASSGRQPNEKLFF.

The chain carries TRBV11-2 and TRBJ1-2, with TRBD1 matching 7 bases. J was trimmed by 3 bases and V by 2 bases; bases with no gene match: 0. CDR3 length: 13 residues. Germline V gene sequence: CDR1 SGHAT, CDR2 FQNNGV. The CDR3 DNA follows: TGTGCCAGCAGCTTAACAGGGGACTATGGCTACACCTTC. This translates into CASSLTGDYGYTF.

In nucleotides, the CDR3 is TGCAGCGCACAGACAGGACAGACCCCCCAGTTCTTC. Its translation: CSAQTGQTPQFF. The chain combines TRBV29-1 with TRBJ2-1; a possible D gene is TRBD1 (6 bases). This CDR3 spans 12 amino acids. The V end lost 7 bases, the J end lost 13 bases, and 20 bases lay between the germline ends. The germline CDR1 and CDR2 sequences are SQVTM and ANQGSEA.

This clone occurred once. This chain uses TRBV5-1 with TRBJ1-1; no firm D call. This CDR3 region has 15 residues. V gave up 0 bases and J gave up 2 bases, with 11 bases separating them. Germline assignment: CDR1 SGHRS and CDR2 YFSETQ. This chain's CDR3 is CASSLAPGTNTEAFF. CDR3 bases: TGCGCCAGCAGCTTGGCCCCGGGAACTAACACTGAAGCTTTCTTT.